The 14 T cell receptor beta chains presented below share a single source sample, sequenced in a study of T cell repertoires in cytomegalovirus infection. Antigens of these TCRs are unknown. One entry per CDR3 protein results from TCRdb running MiXCR on the reads. Of around 69,000 distinct CDR3 sequences listed, about 27% were seen once; the top ten hold 59%. The specimen was CD8+ T cells from cultured PBMCs, collected from culture after CMV antigen stimulation. The receptors derive from a human donor in good health (CMV status not recorded). Some clones in this sample may be carry-over from other donors' samples.

The V gene is TRBV12-3 or TRBV12-4, the J gene TRBJ1-2; perhaps TRBD1 as D (6 bases). The CDR3 runs 12 residues. Trimming stripped 1 base from V and 7 bases from J, with 7 bases between. The CDR3 DNA reads as TGTGCCAGCAGTTTAGGAGGGGGTGGCTACACCTTC. This encodes CASSLGGGGYTF.

This clonotype was picked up a small number of times. V is TRBV5-4 and J is TRBJ1-3, with 10 bases matching TRBD1. Germline V gives CDR1 SGHNT, CDR2 YYREEE (reference sequence). The CDR3 spans 17 residues. The trim removed 3 bases at V and 0 bases at J, leaving 6 bases unmatched. In DNA form, the CDR3 reads TGTGCCAGCAGCTCTCAGACAGGGGGCATCTCTGGAAACACCATATATTTT. This translates into CASSSQTGGISGNTIYF.

This clonotype was detected a few times. V gene TRBV20-1 combines with J gene TRBJ2-7; tentative D call: TRBD2 (6 bases). The CDR3 runs 17 residues. CDR1 is DFQATT, CDR2 SNEGSKA, per germline (reference sequence). V was shortened by 1 base and J by 0 bases, with 19 bases between the two germline ends. CDR3 in DNA: TGCAGTGCTAGAGGAATTACGCCCCGGGACTCCTCCTACGAGCAGTACTTC. This gives the protein CSARGITPRDSSYEQYF.

In this sample, this clonotype turned up many times. The gene calls are TRBV7-6 and TRBJ2-1, with unresolved D. CDR1 and CDR2 from the germline V gene are SGHVS and FNYEAQ. With 1 base removed from V and 6 bases from J, the gap between germline ends came to 4 bases. The CDR3 spans 12 residues. The CDR3 is CASSLGLNEQFF. DNA for the CDR3: TGTGCCAGCAGCTTAGGCCTCAATGAGCAGTTCTTC.

The sample holds a few counts of this clonotype. This chain uses TRBV7-8 with TRBJ2-3; TRBD2 agrees at 14 bases. The V gene's germline CDR1 is SGHVS and CDR2 FQNEAQ. This CDR3 region has 16 residues. The trim removed 4 bases at V and 5 bases at J, leaving 5 bases unmatched. CDR3 sequence: CASSSGLAGVRDTQYF. CDR3 nucleotides: TGTGCCAGCAGCTCGGGACTAGCGGGAGTCCGAGATACGCAGTATTTT. Combining the CDR3 with reference TRBV7-8 and TRBJ2-3 gives the whole variable domain GAGVSQSPRYKVAKRGQDVALRCDPISGHVSLFWYQQALGQGPEFLTYFQNEAQLDKSGLPSDRFFAERPEGSVSTLKIQRTQQEDSAVYLCASSSGLAGVRDTQYFGPGTRLTVL.

This clonotype was counted at least ten times. The chain carries TRBV7-6 and TRBJ1-2; D gene ambiguous. Germline CDR1 reads SGHVS; CDR2 reads FNYEAQ. Trimming left V 1 base short and J 0 bases short, with 9 bases between. CDR3 length equals 15 residues. This CDR3 reads CASSLEATPNYGYTF. CDR3 coding DNA: TGTGCCAGCAGCTTAGAAGCCACTCCTAACTATGGCTACACCTTC.

This clonotype was seen a handful of times. V is TRBV12-3 or TRBV12-4 and J is TRBJ1-3, with D perhaps TRBD1 (5 bases). V was clipped by 10 bases and J by 1 base, with 14 bases between them. The CDR3 is 14 residues long. The CDR3 here is CANGQGASGNTIYF. Here the CDR3 DNA reads TGTGCCAATGGGCAGGGAGCATCTGGAAACACCATATATTTT.

This rearrangement joins TRBV9 to TRBJ2-7; either TRBD1 or TRBD2 may fit D (5 bases each). Trimming took off 3 bases at V and 2 bases at J, with 12 bases between the two ends. CDR3 size: 14 residues. Germline V gene lookup returns CDR1 SGDLS and CDR2 YYNGEE. The CDR3 nucleotides are TGTGCCAGCAGCGCTCGGGACGGTACCTACGAGCAGTACTTC. Encoded protein: CASSARDGTYEQYF. The whole variable domain, filled in from reference TRBV9 and TRBJ2-7, reads DSGVTQTPKHLITATGQRVTLRCSPRSGDLSVYWYQQSLDQGLQFLIQYYNGEERAKGNILERFSAQQFPDLHSELNLSSLELGDSALYFCASSARDGTYEQYFGPGTRLTVT.

This sequence joins TRBV4-3 and TRBJ2-1, with D possibly being TRBD2 (5 bases). This CDR3 is built from 14 residues. Trimming took 0 bases from V and 7 from J, leaving 10 bases between them. Germline V lookup: CDR1 LGHNA, CDR2 YSLEER. CDR3 loop: CASSQDSRRNEQFF. The DNA for the CDR3 is TGCGCCAGCAGCCAAGATAGTCGGAGGAATGAGCAGTTCTTC.

This clonotype occurred a few times. The genes are TRBV24-1 and TRBJ2-2, with TRBD1 identical over 9 bases. J was trimmed by 7 bases and V by 8 bases; bases with no gene match: 7. The CDR3 consists of 14 residues. Germline V gives CDR1 KGHDR, CDR2 SFDVKD. In DNA form, the CDR3 reads TGTGCCACCATGGAGACAGGGGGGATCGGGGAGCTGTTTTTT. It translates to CATMETGGIGELFF.

As regards this clonotype: A much larger clone lies one base from this, so it may be a read error. The rearrangement joins TRBV7-8 to TRBJ1-2; weak D call: TRBD1 (5 bases). Germline CDR1 reads SGHVS; CDR2 reads FQNEAQ. The CDR3 consists of 16 residues. CDR3 in amino acids: CANSSKGSGVLFGYTF. The CDR3 bases are TGTGCCAACAGCTCTAAGGGGTCGGGGGTTTTATTCGGCTACACCTTC.

A word on this clonotype: A read error may account for a junction end that differs from germline. The chain links TRBV15 to TRBJ2-4; D is perhaps TRBD2 (5 bases). CDR1 and CDR2 from the germline V gene are LNHNV and YYDKDF (reference sequence). CDR3 length: 14 residues. The CDR3 loop reads CATIRDVEDLWAHF. DNA of the CDR3: TGTGCCACCATCAGAGATGTGGAGGATTTGTGGGCCCACTTC.

A few counts support this clonotype. The chain combines TRBV2 with TRBJ2-7; tentatively, D is TRBD1 (5 bases). The germline gives CDR1 SNHLY, CDR2 FYNNEI. The CDR3 consists of 16 residues. V lost 5 bases, J lost 2 bases, and 19 bases lay in between. Here the CDR3 DNA reads TGTGCCAGCAGTAGCCCTTGGACAATTTTAACCTACGAGCAGTACTTC. It translates to CASSSPWTILTYEQYF.

This clonotype occurred many times. The chain couples TRBV27 to TRBJ1-2; D unclear. Germline lookup yields CDR1 MNHEY and CDR2 SMNVEV (reference sequence). The CDR3 is 14 amino acids. Trimming took off 0 bases at V and 0 bases at J, with 5 bases between the two ends. The CDR3 sequence is CASSLSGANYGYTF. The CDR3 region has the DNA TGTGCCAGCAGTTTATCCGGGGCTAACTATGGCTACACCTTC.